The 32 T cell receptor beta chains presented below share a single source sample, sequenced in a study of blood T cell repertoires in COVID-19. The data were produced by immunoSEQ multiplex PCR, yet TCRdb's version contains in-frame clones alone and is incomplete. The sample has 62,000 or so clones, approximately 88% seen once. Sequenced: peripheral blood. These receptors were obtained from a human donor in a cohort sampled during active COVID-19.

The chain combines TRBV19 with TRBJ2-7; 10 bases match TRBD1. Germline V lookup: CDR1 LNHDA, CDR2 SQIVND (reference sequence). This CDR3 has 15 residues. Trimming at V came to 2 bases and at J to 2 bases, leaving 3 bases not matched to a gene. The CDR3 DNA is TGTGCCAGTAGTATATCCGGACAGGGGGCCTACGAGCAGTACTTC. The encoded protein is CASSISGQGAYEQYF.

Here the CDR3 DNA reads TGTGCCAGCAGCTCCCGGGAGGTCTATGGCTACACCTTC. Its protein product is CASSSREVYGYTF. This chain links TRBV2 with TRBJ1-2; D not resolved. The CDR3 covers 13 residues. Germline loops: CDR1 SNHLY, CDR2 FYNNEI. V was pared by 6 bases and J by 4 bases, with 12 bases between.

CDR3 residues: CASSRTVSYEQYF. CDR3 nucleotide sequence: TGTGCCAGCAGCAGGACAGTCTCCTACGAGCAGTACTTC. The chain carries TRBV6-5 and TRBJ2-7; a possible D gene is TRBD1 (6 bases). Looked up from germline, CDR1 is MNHEY and CDR2 is SVGAGI. The ends were cut back, 6 bases at V and 0 bases at J, with 9 bases in the middle. The CDR3 loop spans 13 amino acids.

The chain combines TRBV2 with TRBJ1-4, with 8 bases identical to TRBD1. The germline CDR1 and CDR2 sequences are SNHLY and FYNNEI. The V segment lost 7 bases and the J segment 2 bases; nucleotides outside the gene matches: 3. The CDR3 consists of 14 residues. The CDR3 DNA reads TGTGCCAGCAACAGACAGGGGACTAATGAAAAACTGTTTTTT. It specifies CASNRQGTNEKLFF.

The genes are TRBV10-3 and TRBJ2-7; 9 positions match TRBD2. V shed 3 bases and J 0 bases; nucleotides not matched to a gene: 3. The CDR3 is made up of 15 amino acids. The germline V gene has CDR1 ENHRY and CDR2 SYGVKD. The CDR3 here is CAISDASGASYEQYF. The CDR3 nucleotides are TGTGCCATCAGTGATGCTAGCGGGGCCTCCTACGAGCAGTACTTC.

The chain recombines TRBV2 with TRBJ1-5, with TRBD1 matching 12 bases. The CDR3 extends over 15 amino acids. V dropped 5 bases and J dropped 6; count of bases not matched to a gene: 5. The germline CDR1 and CDR2 sequences are SNHLY and FYNNEI. Here the CDR3 reads CASSRDRGQGQPQHF. CDR3 nucleotides: TGTGCCAGCAGTAGGGACAGGGGGCAAGGTCAGCCCCAGCATTTT.

The chain couples TRBV24-1 to TRBJ2-2; no clear D. The CDR3 consists of 14 residues. CDR1 is KGHDR, CDR2 SFDVKD, per germline. V was trimmed by 0 bases and J by 4 bases, leaving 5 bases between them. Written as DNA, the CDR3 is TGTGCCACCAGTGATTTGTCTCCCACCGGGGAGCTGTTTTTT. Translation: CATSDLSPTGELFF.

The chain uses TRBV25-1 and TRBJ2-5, with D uncertain. The CDR3 runs to 14 residues. Germline-derived CDR1 and CDR2 are MGHDK and SYGVNS. Trimming stripped 5 bases from V and 6 bases from J, with 16 bases between. The CDR3 reads CASSTNRVRQTQYF. The CDR3 DNA follows: TGTGCCAGCAGTACAAACCGGGTCCGGCAGACCCAGTACTTC. The whole variable domain, filled in from reference TRBV25-1 and TRBJ2-5, reads EADIYQTPRYLVIGTGKKITLECSQTMGHDKMYWYQQDPGMELHLIHYSYGVNSTEKGDLSSESTVSRIRTEHFPLTLESARPSHTSQYLCASSTNRVRQTQYFGPGTRLLVL.

This sequence joins TRBV11-2 and TRBJ2-7, with 9 bases aligning to TRBD1. CDR3 size: 16 residues. V lost 5 bases, J lost 1 base, and 9 bases stayed unmatched. Germline CDR1 reads SGHAT; CDR2 reads FQNNGV. CDR3: CASSPSPDRGSYEQYF. In DNA, the CDR3 is TGTGCCAGCAGCCCCAGTCCGGACAGGGGTTCCTACGAGCAGTACTTC.

V is TRBV3-1 (or the pseudogene TRBV3-2) and J is TRBJ1-6, with D tentatively TRBD1 (5 bases). The CDR3 sequence is 14 residues long. The germline gives CDR1 LGHDT, CDR2 YNNKEL (reference sequence). V lost 1 base and J lost 14, with 15 bases in between. The CDR3 reads CASSQAQGGRTLHF. CDR3 in DNA: TGTGCCAGCAGCCAAGCCCAGGGAGGTAGAACCCTCCACTTT.

This clone was detected once. The V gene is TRBV7-2, the J gene TRBJ1-1; D gene ambiguous. Germline lookup yields CDR1 SGHTA and CDR2 FQGNSA. The CDR3 runs 13 residues. The V end lost 1 base, the J end lost 6 bases, and 9 bases lay between the germline ends. The CDR3 region is CASSLVGGPEAFF. In DNA form, the CDR3 reads TGTGCCAGCAGCTTAGTTGGAGGGCCTGAAGCTTTCTTT.

This clone turned up a few times. This sequence joins TRBV3-1 (or the pseudogene TRBV3-2) and TRBJ2-7; 14 bases fit TRBD2. The CDR3 totals 17 residues. With 0 bases clipped from V and 3 bases from J, the junction kept 4 bases outside the gene matches. Germline CDR1 is LGHDT and CDR2 is YNNKEL (reference sequence). The CDR3 nucleotides are TGTGCCAGCAGCCAAGATGGGGGACTAGCGGGAGACTACGAGCAGTACTTC. Protein sequence: CASSQDGGLAGDYEQYF.

The gene calls are TRBV7-8 and TRBJ2-7, with TRBD1 identical over 8 bases. The CDR3 runs to 15 residues. Germline V lookup: CDR1 SGHVS, CDR2 FQNEAQ. V was pared by 3 bases and J by 2 bases, with 6 bases of the junction left unmatched. CDR3 protein: CASSFRTGGPYEQYF. The DNA of the CDR3 is TGTGCCAGCAGCTTCCGAACAGGGGGACCCTACGAGCAGTACTTC.

This clone came up once. The chain has TRBV28 and TRBJ1-2; D is undetermined. CDR1 is MDHEN, CDR2 SYDVKM, per germline. V was pared by 1 base and J by 5 bases, with 5 bases between. The CDR3 extends over 12 amino acids. CDR3 DNA sequence: TGTGCCAGCAGTTTATTGCGATATGGCTACACCTTC. It translates to CASSLLRYGYTF.

The V gene is TRBV28, the J gene TRBJ2-1; 9 nucleotides line up with TRBD2. Germline lookup yields CDR1 MDHEN and CDR2 SYDVKM. The ends lost 4 bases at V and 12 bases at J; junction bases unmatched: 4. CDR3 size: 12 residues. In DNA form, the CDR3 reads TGTGCCAGCAGTTCCCGGACTAGCGCGCAGTTCTTC. Its translation is CASSSRTSAQFF.

The chain couples TRBV7-2 to TRBJ1-4; TRBD1 agrees at 11 bases. From germline, CDR1 is SGHTA and CDR2 FQGNSA. V lost 3 bases to trimming and J lost 7 bases; unmatched junction nucleotides: 7. This CDR3 is built from 16 residues. CDR3: CASSFSGTGGGEKLFF. In nucleotides, the CDR3 is TGTGCCAGCAGCTTTTCCGGGACAGGGGGGGGTGAAAAACTGTTTTTT. Using reference TRBV7-2 and TRBJ1-4 for the parts outside the CDR3, the full variable domain is GAGVSQSPSNKVTEKGKDVELRCDPISGHTALYWYRQSLGQGLEFLIYFQGNSAPDKSGLPSDRFSAERTGGSVSTLTIQRTQQEDSAVYLCASSFSGTGGGEKLFFGSGTQLSVL.

The chain employs TRBV6-5 and TRBJ1-2; D perhaps matches TRBD1 (5 bases). Trimming pared 7 bases from V and 7 bases from J, leaving 19 bases between. This CDR3 is built from 14 residues. Looked up from germline, CDR1 is MNHEY and CDR2 is SVGAGI. CDR3 loop: CASTPRSSQGGYTF. The CDR3 DNA sequence: TGTGCCAGCACCCCCCGGTCCTCCCAGGGTGGCTACACCTTC.

This sequence joins TRBV30 and TRBJ2-5, with unresolved D. Germline V lookup: CDR1 GTSNPN, CDR2 SVGIG (reference sequence). The CDR3 has 12 residues. Trimming removed 5 bases from V and 1 base from J, with 8 bases in between. The CDR3 bases are TGTGCCTGGCAGGCCTCCCAAGAGACCCAGTACTTC. Translated, it gives CAWQASQETQYF.

The gene calls are TRBV6-5 and TRBJ2-7; 8 bases are shared with TRBD2. The CDR3 runs 15 residues. V gave up 6 bases and J gave up 4 bases; unmatched junction bases: 11. Germline values: CDR1 MNHEY, CDR2 SVGAGI. The CDR3 loop is CASRSRAGEGYEQYF. DNA for the CDR3: TGTGCCAGCAGGTCTCGAGCGGGAGAAGGTTACGAGCAGTACTTC.

The chain uses TRBV5-4 and TRBJ2-1, with 9 bases lining up with TRBD2. The germline V gene encodes CDR1 SGHNT and CDR2 YYREEE (reference sequence). Trimming cost V 4 bases and J 3 bases; bases outside gene matches: 8. The CDR3 loop spans 16 amino acids. The CDR3 sequence is CASSTYERGVYNEQFF. DNA for the CDR3: TGTGCCAGCAGCACCTACGAGCGGGGGGTCTACAATGAGCAGTTCTTC.

The chain recombines TRBV9 with TRBJ2-2; weak D call: TRBD2 (5 bases). Trimming pared 2 bases from V and 4 bases from J, leaving 9 bases between. The CDR3 is 14 amino acids. Germline V gives CDR1 SGDLS, CDR2 YYNGEE. The CDR3: CASSVLAGTGELFF. As DNA, the CDR3 is TGTGCCAGCAGCGTTTTGGCGGGCACCGGGGAGCTGTTTTTT.

The V call is TRBV28, the J call TRBJ2-7, with 9 positions matching TRBD1. This CDR3 is built from 15 residues. From germline, CDR1 is MDHEN and CDR2 SYDVKM. Trimming at V came to 6 bases and at J to 3 bases, leaving 9 bases not matched to a gene. In DNA form, the CDR3 reads TGTGCCAGCAGCGCGACCGGGACAGGGTACTACGAGCAGTACTTC. Encoded protein: CASSATGTGYYEQYF.

The chain combines TRBV28 with TRBJ2-7; maybe TRBD1 (6 bases). Germline-derived CDR1 and CDR2 are MDHEN and SYDVKM. This CDR3 has 15 residues. V gave up 6 bases and J gave up 3 bases, with 18 bases separating them. DNA of the CDR3: TGTGCCAGCAGCCCGGCCGGGGCAGGGGACTACGAGCAGTACTTC. This sequence encodes CASSPAGAGDYEQYF.

The chain uses TRBV7-9 and TRBJ1-4; no clear D gene. The V end was cut by 6 bases, the J end by 7 bases, with 15 bases between. The V gene's germline CDR1 is SEHNR and CDR2 FQNEAQ (reference sequence). This CDR3 has 14 amino acids. In DNA, the CDR3 is TGTGCCAGCAGTCCGACCCAACTAGGTGAAAAACTGTTTTTT. Translated: CASSPTQLGEKLFF.

V usage is TRBV7-9 and J usage is TRBJ2-7, with TRBD1 identical over 12 bases. Germline CDR1 is SEHNR and CDR2 is FQNEAQ (reference sequence). The CDR3 consists of 17 residues. With 5 bases clipped from V and 1 base from J, the junction kept 9 bases outside the gene matches. The CDR3 DNA reads as TGTGCCAGCAGCAAGACCCCGGGACAGGGGGCTTCCTACGAGCAGTACTTC. Protein: CASSKTPGQGASYEQYF.

The chain links TRBV6-5 to TRBJ2-5; 9 bases agree with TRBD1. The CDR3 has 14 amino acids. Germline loops: CDR1 MNHEY, CDR2 SVGAGI. Trimming took 6 bases from V and 5 from J; bases not matched to a gene: 7. CDR3 in DNA: TGTGCCAGCAGCCTACAGGGGGCGTTCGAGACCCAGTACTTC. It codes for CASSLQGAFETQYF.

This chain links TRBV2 with TRBJ1-5; D is uncertain. From germline, CDR1 is SNHLY and CDR2 FYNNEI. The CDR3 spans 11 residues. The germline V and J ends were trimmed by 3 bases and 7 bases, with 4 bases remaining between them. Here the CDR3 reads CASSDGQPQHF. The DNA for the CDR3 is TGTGCCAGCAGTGACGGGCAGCCCCAGCATTTT.

This clone was recorded once. This chain connects TRBV2 to TRBJ1-5; 8 bases map to TRBD1. This CDR3 has 12 residues. CDR1 is SNHLY and CDR2 is FYNNEI in the germline V gene. Losses at the gene ends were 7 bases for V and 7 bases for J; bases not matched to a gene: 3. CDR3 amino acids: CASTDREQPQHF. In DNA, the CDR3 is TGTGCCAGCACGGACAGGGAACAGCCCCAGCATTTT.

This chain connects TRBV4-2 to TRBJ2-5; maybe TRBD2 (7 bases). This CDR3 has 16 amino acids. Germline CDR1 LGHNA, CDR2 YNFKEQ. V was cut by 0 bases and J by 5 bases, with 16 bases left in between. This CDR3 is CASSQDLGGHGETQYF. The CDR3 nucleotides read TGTGCCAGCAGCCAAGATCTCGGGGGGCATGGGGAGACCCAGTACTTC.

The gene calls are TRBV19 and TRBJ1-6; D is unclear. Per germline, CDR1 LNHDA and CDR2 SQIVND (reference sequence). The CDR3 totals 14 residues. The ends were cut back, 3 bases at V and 0 bases at J, with 3 bases in the middle. The CDR3 here is CASSISSYNSPLHF. In DNA form, the CDR3 reads TGTGCCAGTAGTATCAGCTCCTATAATTCACCCCTCCACTTT.

This clone has just one count. V gene TRBV25-1 combines with J gene TRBJ2-1, with a weak D call TRBD2 (6 bases). Trimming stripped 2 bases from V and 0 bases from J, with 14 bases between. The CDR3 length is 17 residues. Germline V CDR1 and CDR2: MGHDK, SYGVNS. In DNA, the CDR3 is TGTGCCAGCAGTGAAGGGGTAGCGGTATCCTCCTACAATGAGCAGTTCTTC. Its translation is CASSEGVAVSSYNEQFF.

The CDR3 protein is CASSSRMIGTDTQYF. DNA of the CDR3: TGTGCCAGCAGTAGCCGCATGATCGGCACAGATACGCAGTATTTT. The V gene is TRBV28, the J gene TRBJ2-3; no firm D call. The CDR3 is made up of 15 amino acids. CDR1 and CDR2 (germline): MDHEN, SYDVKM. The V gene lost 5 bases and the J gene lost 1 base, with 13 bases spanning the gap.